The 21 T cell receptor beta chains below were found in one sample sequenced in a study of blood T cell repertoires in COVID-19. Libraries were prepared by immunoSEQ multiplex PCR; TCRdb keeps only in-frame clonotypes and omits some of them. This repertoire shows over 60,000 clones, over 65% found once; its top ten account for 12%. The specimen sequenced was peripheral blood. Source of these receptors: a human donor in a cohort sampled during active COVID-19.

The rearrangement uses TRBV6-5 and TRBJ2-7; 7 bases are shared with TRBD1. V lost 6 bases, J lost 5 bases, and 4 bases stayed unmatched. Germline assignment: CDR1 MNHEY and CDR2 SVGAGI. The CDR3 runs to 12 residues. CDR3 coding DNA: TGTGCCAGCAGAGGGGGCCGCCACGAGCAGTACTTC. It encodes CASRGGRHEQYF.

V gene TRBV3-1 (or the pseudogene TRBV3-2) combines with J gene TRBJ2-5; 10 bases fit TRBD2. There are 15 residues in the CDR3. The germline CDR1 and CDR2 sequences are LGHDT and YNNKEL (reference sequence). Losses at the gene ends were 4 bases for V and 5 bases for J; bases not matched to a gene: 7. The CDR3, as DNA: TGTGCCAGCAGCCCGAGGCAGCGGGGGGGGGAGACCCAGTACTTC. Its translation: CASSPRQRGGETQYF.

In this sample, this clone turned up a few times. V and J are TRBV2 and TRBJ1-5; no firm D call. Germline values: CDR1 SNHLY, CDR2 FYNNEI. The CDR3 runs 14 residues. V lost 5 bases and J lost 3, with 11 bases in between. The CDR3 is CASSRTALNQPQHF. The CDR3, as DNA: TGTGCCAGCAGTCGTACAGCACTCAATCAGCCCCAGCATTTT.

The rearrangement links TRBV29-1 to TRBJ2-7; 7 bases agree with TRBD1. Germline V lookup: CDR1 SQVTM, CDR2 ANQGSEA. CDR3 length: 13 residues. The junction had 1 base not matched to a gene; V was cut back by 0 bases and J by 2 bases. DNA for the CDR3: TGCAGCGTTGAAGAGGGGACAGCCTACGAGCAGTACTTC. Its translation is CSVEEGTAYEQYF.

The chain recombines TRBV6-6 with TRBJ2-1, with D unclear. Germline V gene data show CDR1 as MNHNY and CDR2 as SVGAGI (reference sequence). V lost 0 bases and J lost 1, with 7 bases in between. The CDR3 consists of 15 residues. As DNA, the CDR3 is TGTGCCAGCAGTTACTCGAGTCCTTCCTACAATGAGCAGTTCTTC. Translating gives CASSYSSPSYNEQFF.

The chain has TRBV3-1 (or the pseudogene TRBV3-2) and TRBJ2-2; 11 bases match TRBD2. V lost 4 bases to trimming and J lost 0 bases; unmatched junction nucleotides: 4. The CDR3 length is 17 residues. Germline assignment: CDR1 LGHDT and CDR2 YNNKEL (reference sequence). In DNA form, the CDR3 reads TGTGCCAGCAGCCGGGCTAGCGGGGGGACGAACACCGGGGAGCTGTTTTTT. It encodes CASSRASGGTNTGELFF.

This chain joins TRBV24-1 and TRBJ2-1; TRBD1 agrees at 9 bases. The germline V gene encodes CDR1 KGHDR and CDR2 SFDVKD. With V trimmed by 9 bases and J by 5 bases, 22 bases remained unmatched. The CDR3 is 19 amino acids. The CDR3 loop is CATSGGPAQGAALNNEQFF. CDR3 DNA: TGTGCCACCTCTGGAGGCCCAGCACAGGGGGCGGCACTAAACAATGAGCAGTTCTTC.

The chain combines TRBV21-1 with TRBJ2-2; the D call of TRBD2 is as the table states it, not checked on the DNA. TRBV21-1 is labeled a pseudogene. The CDR3 has 16 amino acids. CDR3 region: CASSEIPFWNTGELFF. Written as DNA, the CDR3 is TGTGCCAGCAGCGAGATTCCCTTTTGGAACACCGGGGAGCTGTTTTTT.

The rearrangement joins TRBV2 to TRBJ2-6, with D unresolved. Germline-derived CDR1 and CDR2 are SNHLY and FYNNEI. V lost 3 bases to trimming and J lost 0 bases, with 15 bases between them. The CDR3 is made up of 18 amino acids. CDR3: CASSDGFGRPSGANVLTF. As DNA, the CDR3 is TGTGCCAGCAGTGATGGGTTCGGCAGGCCCTCTGGGGCCAACGTCCTGACTTTC. The variable domain in full, completed from reference TRBV2 and TRBJ2-6, reads EPEVTQTPSHQVTQMGQEVILRCVPISNHLYFYWYRQILGQKVEFLVSFYNNEISEKSEIFDDQFSVERPDGSNFTLKIRSTKLEDSAMYFCASSDGFGRPSGANVLTFGAGSRLTVL.

In nucleotides, the CDR3 is TGTGCCAGCAGTGACGGAGGGCTCGGCACAGATACGCAGTATTTT. Its protein is CASSDGGLGTDTQYF. This rearrangement joins TRBV6-4 to TRBJ2-3; perhaps TRBD2 as D (6 bases). V shed 2 bases and J shed 1 base, with 10 bases lying between them. This CDR3 contains 15 residues. Germline loops: CDR1 MRHNA, CDR2 SNTAGT.

This clone was seen only a few times. The chain is built from TRBV4-1 and TRBJ1-4, with D perhaps TRBD1 (5 bases). CDR1 is MGHRA and CDR2 is YSYEKL in the germline V gene. This CDR3 has 15 amino acids. V shed 4 bases and J shed 7 bases, with 16 bases lying between them. CDR3 sequence (DNA): TGCGCCAGCAGCCCGGGGGGGGTGCGATCTGAAAAACTGTTTTTT. This codes for CASSPGGVRSEKLFF.

The chain recombines TRBV5-1 with TRBJ2-5; D remains unclear. The CDR3 covers 14 residues. Germline V gene data show CDR1 as SGHRS and CDR2 as YFSETQ. Trimming shortened V by 4 bases and J by 1 base, and 11 bases separated the two germline ends. This CDR3 is CASSQTASQETQYF. The CDR3 DNA is TGCGCCAGCAGCCAAACCGCGAGCCAAGAGACCCAGTACTTC.

With regard to this clone: Because the CDR3's place on the DNA is in doubt, the DNA is left out and the CDR3 is given as listed by TCRdb. This chain connects TRBV28 to TRBJ2-7; TRBD2 is the table's D call, not checked against the DNA. 18 amino acids form the CDR3, both terminal residues included. Germline CDR1 reads MDHEN; CDR2 reads SYDVKM. This chain's CDR3 is CASSSSAGALGVSYEQYF.

This chain joins TRBV30 and TRBJ2-7, with TRBD2 matching 8 bases. Germline-derived CDR1 and CDR2 are GTSNPN and SVGIG (reference sequence). The CDR3 loop spans 14 amino acids. Trimming at V came to 4 bases and at J to 0 bases, leaving 5 bases not matched to a gene. DNA of the CDR3: TGTGCCTGGACAATAGCGGGGACCTCCTACGAGCAGTACTTC. It is translated as CAWTIAGTSYEQYF.

The chain joins TRBV6-1 to TRBJ2-7; D is perhaps TRBD2 (6 bases). In germline, CDR1 is MNHNS, CDR2 SASEGT. The CDR3 extends over 16 amino acids. Trimming left V 4 bases short and J 4 bases short, with 20 bases between. Here the CDR3 reads CASSVVVSGNQYEQYF. In nucleotides, the CDR3 is TGTGCCAGCAGTGTTGTGGTTAGCGGAAATCAGTACGAGCAGTACTTC.

This chain uses TRBV28 with TRBJ2-3, with 8 bases fitting TRBD1. Unmatched junction bases numbered 7, after V lost 6 bases and J lost 2 bases. Germline CDR1 is MDHEN and CDR2 is SYDVKM. This CDR3 comprises 15 residues. The CDR3 region has the DNA TGTGCCAGCAGCACTCCGGGACAGGTCACAGATACGCAGTATTTT. Protein: CASSTPGQVTDTQYF.

The V and J genes are TRBV27 and TRBJ1-6, with a possible D match to TRBD1 (6 bases). Germline CDR1 MNHEY, CDR2 SMNVEV (reference sequence). Deletions cut 6 bases from V and 7 bases from J, with 13 bases between. The CDR3 length is 14 residues. CDR3 region: CASRTRTENSPLHF. The CDR3 DNA reads as TGTGCCAGCAGGACCCGGACAGAGAATTCACCCCTCCACTTT.

The chain is built from TRBV5-1 and TRBJ1-1, with D possibly TRBD1 on 5 matching bases. The V and J ends lost 0 bases and 5 bases respectively, with 11 bases between them. The CDR3 totals 14 residues. Germline assignment: CDR1 SGHRS and CDR2 YFSETQ. DNA of the CDR3: TGCGCCAGCAGCTTGGCAACCGGGGGAACTGAAGCTTTCTTT. It encodes CASSLATGGTEAFF.

This clone appeared once. The rearrangement uses TRBV2 and TRBJ1-4; the D gene is possibly TRBD1 (6 bases). V lost 5 bases and J lost 8, with 15 bases in between. The germline gives CDR1 SNHLY, CDR2 FYNNEI. The CDR3 length is 14 residues. CDR3 loop: CASSKTGREEKLFF. DNA of the CDR3: TGTGCCAGCAGTAAGACAGGCAGGGAGGAAAAACTGTTTTTT.

The chain couples TRBV7-2 to TRBJ2-6, with D tentatively TRBD1 (5 bases). Trimming removed 3 bases from V and 0 bases from J, with 12 bases in between. The CDR3 loop spans 17 amino acids. CDR1 and CDR2 (germline): SGHTA, FQGNSA. Here the CDR3 reads CASSFSGANSGANVLTF. CDR3 sequence (DNA): TGTGCCAGCAGCTTTAGTGGGGCCAACTCTGGGGCCAACGTCCTGACTTTC.

The rearrangement uses TRBV10-3 and TRBJ1-6, with TRBD1 matching over 9 bases. The J segment lost 7 bases and the V segment lost 7 bases, leaving 5 bases of the junction unmatched. The V gene's germline CDR1 is ENHRY and CDR2 SYGVKD. There are 14 residues in the CDR3. CDR3 in DNA: TGTGCCATCAAGTGGGACAGGGCAAATTCACCCCTCCACTTT. Encoded protein: CAIKWDRANSPLHF.